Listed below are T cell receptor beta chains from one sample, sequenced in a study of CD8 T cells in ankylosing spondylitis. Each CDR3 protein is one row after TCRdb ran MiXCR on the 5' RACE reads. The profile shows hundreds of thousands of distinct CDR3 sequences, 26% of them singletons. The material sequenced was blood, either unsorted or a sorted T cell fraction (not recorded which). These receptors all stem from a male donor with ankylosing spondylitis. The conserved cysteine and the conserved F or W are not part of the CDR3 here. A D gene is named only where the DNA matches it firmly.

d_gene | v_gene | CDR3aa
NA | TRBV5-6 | ASRAVVHTGELF
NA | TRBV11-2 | ASSLGGSGNSPLH
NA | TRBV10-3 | AISDIGGIGQFPSYEQY
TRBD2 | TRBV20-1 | SAKLAGGDTQY
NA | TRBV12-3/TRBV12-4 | ASSPTRRPQH
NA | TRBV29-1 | SVDRFADTQY
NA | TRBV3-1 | ASSQDSAFGSYEQY
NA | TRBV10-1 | ASSESTRIQYNEQF
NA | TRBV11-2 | ASSLNRMETQY
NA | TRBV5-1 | ASSLEGSNQPQH
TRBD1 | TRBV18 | ASSPRQGMNSGNTIY
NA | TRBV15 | ATSIRTGQGETQY